This T cell receptor beta chain was identified in a study of cytomegalovirus exposure and HLA in healthy donors. Profiling relied on immunoSEQ multiplex PCR, and the TCRdb table lists in-frame clones only, not all of them. This sample yields 250,000 to 300,000 clones, of which approximately 86% are seen a single time; around 1% belongs to the top ten. The CDR3 totals 16 residues. In germline, CDR1 is GTSNPN, CDR2 SVGIG (reference sequence). Trimming cost V 0 bases and J 1 base, with 16 bases left between them. Sequencing was done on a sample of PBMCs. The chain is built from TRBV30 and TRBJ2-7, with D perhaps TRBD2 (5 bases). The TCR comes from a young woman in good health and CMV-seronegative. CDR3 in DNA: TGTGCCTGGAGTGTAGAAGGTGTCCGGGGATCCTACGAGCAGTACTTC. It is translated as CAWSVEGVRGSYEQYF.